The clone carrying this T cell receptor (beta chain) showed up just a few times. Its antigen is undetermined. The entry originates in a study of regulatory T cells in long-lasting Graves disease. Across the study: Persistent Graves' disease denoted over 5 years of antithyroid drugs plus positive TSH receptor antibodies.

V lost 0 bases and J lost 5, with 17 bases in between. The CDR3 has 16 amino acids. Germline V gene sequence: CDR1 LNHNV, CDR2 YYDKDF (reference sequence). Study observations and caveats: Persistent Graves' disease cases displayed lower TCR diversity than newly diagnosed ones. Newly diagnosed disease favored TRBV20-1 and TRBJ2-1 over persistent disease.

Specified time point: persistent/refractory GD, antithyroid drugs over 5 years with positive TRAb. Generation of the TCR library employed RNA extracted from PBMCs. Arm-PCR of CDR3 regions with iRepertoire HTBI primers generated TCR beta libraries. In the original analysis: From all samples, identification returned 11 to 15 TRBJ and 60 to 80 TRBV segments. TCRdb analysed the multiplex PCR reads with MiXCR anew, one entry per CDR3 protein. The authors' filters were not applied to this entry. The data contain 400,000 to 500,000 distinct CDR3 sequences, around a fifth of them singletons. The sample was peripheral blood mononuclear cells (PBMCs), taken when the disease was refractory, from a patient treated with antithyroid drugs. The gene calls are TRBV15 and TRBJ2-7, with D possibly TRBD2 on 6 matching bases. The TCR originated in a female donor with Graves disease. DNA for the CDR3: TGTGCCACCAGCAGAGAAGGGCGGGATAGGCGAGACGAGCAGTACTTC. Its protein is CATSREGRDRRDEQYF.